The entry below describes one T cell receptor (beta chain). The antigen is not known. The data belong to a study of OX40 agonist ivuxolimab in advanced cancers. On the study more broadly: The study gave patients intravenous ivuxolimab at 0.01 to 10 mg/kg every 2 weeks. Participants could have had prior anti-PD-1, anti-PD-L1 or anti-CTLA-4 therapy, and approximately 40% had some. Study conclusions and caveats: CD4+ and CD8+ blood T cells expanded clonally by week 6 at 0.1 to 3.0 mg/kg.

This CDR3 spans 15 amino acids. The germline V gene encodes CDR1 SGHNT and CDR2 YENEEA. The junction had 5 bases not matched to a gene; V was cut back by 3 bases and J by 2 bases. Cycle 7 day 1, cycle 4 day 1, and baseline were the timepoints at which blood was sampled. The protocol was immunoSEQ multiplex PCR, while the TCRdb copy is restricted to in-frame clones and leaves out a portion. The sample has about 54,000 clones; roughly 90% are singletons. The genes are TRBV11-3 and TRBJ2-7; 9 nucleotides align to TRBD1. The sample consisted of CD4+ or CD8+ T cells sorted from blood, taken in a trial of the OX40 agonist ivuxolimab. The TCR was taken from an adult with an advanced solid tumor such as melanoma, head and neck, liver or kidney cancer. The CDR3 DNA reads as TGTGCCAGCAGCTTGGAGGGACAGGGACCCTACGAGCAGTACTTC. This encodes CASSLEGQGPYEQYF.